This section outlines one T cell receptor beta chain sequence together with its context. No antigen is known for it. The trim removed 6 bases at V and 5 bases at J, leaving 8 bases unmatched. Per germline, CDR1 MGHDK and CDR2 SYGVNS. The CDR3 is made up of 15 amino acids. This record comes from a study of cytomegalovirus exposure and HLA in healthy donors. Whole-study results and caveats: In a later analysis, TCR association rates varied by HLA locus: DRB1 most, HLA-C fewest. Investigators reported 150 to 200 TCR beta chains as tied to cytomegalovirus.

In the PCR, 60 Vbeta and 13 Jbeta primers were used. The assay was immunoSEQ multiplex PCR, and TCRdb's table has in-frame clones only and misses some. The repertoire consists of some 56,000 clones, with 70% to 85% occurring once and the leading ten covering approximately 2.9%. The chain has TRBV25-1 and TRBJ2-7; 12 bases line up with TRBD2. Source material: PBMCs. The clonotype was recovered from a man aged 45-65 years in good health and CMV-seronegative. CDR3 region: CASSPSGGGANEQYF. The CDR3 coding sequence is TGTGCCAGCAGCCCTAGCGGGGGGGGAGCGAACGAGCAGTACTTC.